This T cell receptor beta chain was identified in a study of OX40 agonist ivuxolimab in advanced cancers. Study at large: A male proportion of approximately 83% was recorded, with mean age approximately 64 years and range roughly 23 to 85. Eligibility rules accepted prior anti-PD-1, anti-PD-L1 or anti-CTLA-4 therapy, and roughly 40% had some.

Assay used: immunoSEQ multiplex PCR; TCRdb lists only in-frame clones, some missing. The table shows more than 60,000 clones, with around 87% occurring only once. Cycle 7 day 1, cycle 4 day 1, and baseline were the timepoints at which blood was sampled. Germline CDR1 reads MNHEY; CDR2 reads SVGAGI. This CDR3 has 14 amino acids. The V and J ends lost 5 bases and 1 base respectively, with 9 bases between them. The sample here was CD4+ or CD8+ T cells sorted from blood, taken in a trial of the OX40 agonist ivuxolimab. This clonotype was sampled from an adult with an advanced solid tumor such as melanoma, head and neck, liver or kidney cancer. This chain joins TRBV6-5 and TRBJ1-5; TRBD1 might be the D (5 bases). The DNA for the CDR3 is TGTGCCAGCAGTCGTTGGGACAGCAATCAGCCCCAGCATTTT. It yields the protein CASSRWDSNQPQHF.